The entry below describes one T cell receptor beta chain. Its antigen is unknown. Base qualities are missing; no much larger clone stands one base away. The donors were healthy, HIV-negative adults with no recently reported acute infections or vaccinations. Every donor was a Caucasian adult residing in Nashville, Tennessee, USA. Magnetic negative selection was used to enrich CD4+ T cells, after which naive cells were positively selected on CD45RA and the negative fraction became the memory subset. After blood collection by leukapheresis, PBMCs were isolated using Ficoll-Histopaque density gradient centrifugation and then cryopreserved in the vapor phase of liquid nitrogen. Analytical flow cytometry was used to check the purity and quantity of every magnetically sorted T cell population. Each sorted fraction had its genomic DNA isolated and then quantified by UV absorbance on a Nanodrop 2000c. Using the deep immunoSEQ assay, multiplex PCR amplified TCR CDR3 regions from genomic DNA. Extracted genomic DNA from each cell subset was spread evenly across all wells of several immunoSEQ 96-well plates, with each plate serving as a replicate. For sorted subsets, each replicate PCR was loaded with 200 ng genomic DNA, equivalent to 30,000 or so T cell genomes. Purified libraries were measured with a Qubit 3.0 fluorometer, size-checked on a Bioanalyzer 2100, and measured again with the KAPA Library Quantification kit. Every immunoSEQ 96-well plate was sequenced on a dedicated single-read 150-cycle Illumina NextSeq 550 flow cell. As for the original processing: Because the immunoSEQ output included only junctional sequences and no quality scores, the filtering could not be the same as the filtering used for full-length reads. To assign V/J genes and CDR3, sequences were annotated against IMGT germline references using PyIR, a Python wrapper for IgBLAST v1.9. Any read was removed if the V/J assignment was weak (E-value above 1e-6), the CDR3 was missing, or the read contained stop codons, out-of-frame junctions, or ambiguous translated residues. V3J clonotypes were defined by identical inferred V gene, J gene, and CDR3 amino acid sequence. Percentage overlap between repertoires was computed as shared unique clonotypes divided by the size of the smaller repertoire. Three approaches were used to assess repertoire richness: RTK rarefaction, the Chao1 estimator, and Recon v2.1 estimates of unobserved clonotypes. For all TCRbeta clonotypes obtained by the gDNA method from four donors, generation probabilities were computed with OLGA. TCRdb holds this immuneACCESS table with in-frame rearrangements only. Some clones are missing; in checked studies, unresolved V genes explain under half, and the rest has no known cause. V and J calls and clone size are copied from that table; D and trimming were computed from the DNA. In this sample the table shows 950,000 to 1,300,000 clones, approximately 72% of which occur a single time. Together, the top ten hold 1.4% of the sample.

The data originate from a study of shared clonotypes between healthy human individuals (dated by TCRdb to about 2020). Study-wide context: The cohort included a few men and a couple of women between 18 and 49 years of age. Between about 0.85 and 8.9 billion PBMCs per donor were obtained by leukapheresis. The study deeply sequenced blood TCR repertoires of about 5 healthy adults to estimate repertoire size and the extent of clonotype sharing between individuals. Libraries were prepared and TCR repertoires were sequenced by different laboratories using diverse techniques, in order to increase sequencing depth and limit assay-specific biases. Per donor, three plates each were used for CD4 naive and CD4 memory, two for CD8 naive, and one for CD8 memory. Here is what the overall study found, with its caveats: Naive subsets generally had larger estimated clonotype richness than memory subsets did. Clonotypes shared by all four sorted-subset donors showed higher generation probabilities than non-shared clonotypes. Sampling was restricted to blood, and TCR repertoires in tissue are likely to differ from TCR repertoires in blood. Because the study included a small number of donors, the genetic and exposure-history diversity represented was limited. About 5% of naive CD4, 3.5% of naive CD8, approximately 2.2% of memory CD4, and around 0.4% of memory CD8 clonotypes were shared across four donors. Pairwise subsampling led to the expectation that sequencing depth would affect the degree of clonotype sharing among donors. Even with the large sequencing depth, rarefaction of the sorted-subset datasets indicated that sequencing was incomplete.

The receptor comes from a man in his late teens or twenties in good health. The sample was memory CD4+ T cells sorted from blood. According to the study, the label for this sample's cell subset or site signals: CD45RA-negative fraction.

The bases are TGTGCCAGCAGTGTGACTAACTACAATGAGCAGTTCTTC. Its protein reads: CASSVTNYNEQFF. The chain links TRBV2 with TRBJ2-1, with a tentative D gene TRBD2 over 5 matching bases. There are 13 amino acids in the CDR3, from cysteine to phenylalanine inclusive. Only the CDR3 region is kept as DNA, spanning 39 bases read in frame from base 1. Looking up the germline V gene yields CDR1 SNHLY and CDR2 FYNNEI. The trim is 4 bases for V and 3 bases for J, with a gap of 7 bases between the germline ends.